This T cell receptor beta chain was sequenced for a study of Graves' ophthalmopathy and Graves' hyperthyroidism (dated by TCRdb to 2016 to 2019). As for the study more broadly: Peripheral blood was collected at initial diagnosis, before any treatment. The independent validation cohort included 18 to 20 hyperthyroidism patients plus 17 patients who later progressed from hyperthyroidism to ophthalmopathy. Once sampling was done, hyperthyroidism patients were given methimazole at a starting dose of 30 mg daily, while ophthalmopathy patients were given high-dose intravenous methylprednisolone. In total, under 150 blood samples were TCR-sequenced: around 42 ophthalmopathy, some 75 hyperthyroidism and about 17 hyperthyroidism-to-ophthalmopathy patients. To explore V-J signatures distinguishing ophthalmopathy from hyperthyroidism, a discovery set of under 110 patients (roughly 45 ophthalmopathy, 57 stable hyperthyroidism) was enrolled. In roughly six hyperthyroidism patients, the T-cell repertoires found in thyroid tissue were compared with those found in blood. The study used TCR beta repertoire signatures to distinguish Graves' ophthalmopathy from Graves' hyperthyroidism and to predict progression to ophthalmopathy.

The CDR3 spans 15 residues, from the cysteine through the phenylalanine. Of all the DNA, just the CDR3 is kept, 45 bases in frame from base 1. CDR1 and CDR2 are drawn from the germline V gene: WSHSY, SAAADI. Ophthalmopathy patients had moderately to severely active disease, Clinical Activity Score of at least 3, NOSPECS grade of at least 4, and disease duration under 3 months. Anyone with other autoimmune diseases, uncontrolled infections, pregnancy or lactation was excluded from the study. Clinical symptoms, serum thyroxine, TRAb, thyroid ultrasound and orbital computed tomography formed the basis of the diagnosis. PBMCs were isolated from 10 ml of fresh peripheral blood by Ficoll-Paque density gradient centrifugation. Total RNA was extracted using Trizol reagent, and RNA quality was checked on an Agilent 2100 Bioanalyzer. The paper's findings and limits, for the study overall: Most expanded thyroid clonotypes with frequency above 0.001 were also detected in blood, suggesting blood repertoires may reflect the thyroid immune response. Sample size was not predetermined statistically, and investigators were not blinded to group allocation. In cross-validation, the 13-signature model distinguished ophthalmopathy from stable hyperthyroidism with just over 85% sensitivity and roughly 81% specificity, while in the test set the corresponding values were about 79% and 69%. In validation, the model predicted ophthalmopathy progression with about 71% sensitivity and roughly 72% specificity; around twelve predicted patients were CT-confirmed with GO in a median of approximately 6.5 months.

For repertoire sequencing, the TCR beta CDR3 regions were amplified from RNA transcripts. A first-round RT-PCR used HTBI primers with the Qiagen OneStep RT-PCR kit, followed by a second-round multiplex PCR, size selection and purification. Libraries were sequenced on an Illumina HiSeq2000 using paired-end 100 bp reads. For the original study's pipeline: SOAPnuke was used to process the reads, removing any read that contained adapters or uncalled bases, had a mean Phred below 15, or lacked an exact match to the constant primer or identifier. COPE v1.2.5 was used to merge high-quality paired reads. Each unique nucleotide sequence was defined as a clonotype, and clonotypes were aligned to IMGT TRB V, D and J references with MiTCR v1.1. The analysis was limited to V-J combinations with a frequency above 0.0001, which together covered around 99% of the repertoires. A TCR clonal expansion and chaos score per V-J combination was defined as the ratio of F50 clonal expansion to chaos observed in the TCRdist matrix. Features were reduced by Welch's t-statistics and random forest to roughly 14 V-J combinations, which fed a naive Bayes classifier. The Morisita-Horn index was used to measure how similar the thyroid and blood repertoires were. The public sequencing data were trimmed at Q25 with fastp and processed into clonotypes with MiXCR by TCRdb, which kept only in-frame beta chains. When rows share a CDR3 protein, they turn into one entry using the most common DNA and genes. The V and J calls and clone size come from TCRdb's table, not from the authors' own analysis. The sample profile shows some 750,000 distinct CDR3 sequences; roughly 40% of them were found once. The ten most abundant clones make up around 40% of the sample.

With regard to this clonotype: Its antigen specificity is not known. Compared with germline, one end of the junction differs, possibly owing to a read error.

This chain is built from TRBV10-2 and TRBJ1-4; the junction holds 9 bases that match TRBD1. The receptor was derived from an adult man with Graves' ophthalmopathy. The sample comprised peripheral blood. The base sequence is TGTGCCAGCAGCCGACGCGGGACAGGGAACGAAAAACTGTTTTTT. It is translated as CASSRRGTGNEKLFF.